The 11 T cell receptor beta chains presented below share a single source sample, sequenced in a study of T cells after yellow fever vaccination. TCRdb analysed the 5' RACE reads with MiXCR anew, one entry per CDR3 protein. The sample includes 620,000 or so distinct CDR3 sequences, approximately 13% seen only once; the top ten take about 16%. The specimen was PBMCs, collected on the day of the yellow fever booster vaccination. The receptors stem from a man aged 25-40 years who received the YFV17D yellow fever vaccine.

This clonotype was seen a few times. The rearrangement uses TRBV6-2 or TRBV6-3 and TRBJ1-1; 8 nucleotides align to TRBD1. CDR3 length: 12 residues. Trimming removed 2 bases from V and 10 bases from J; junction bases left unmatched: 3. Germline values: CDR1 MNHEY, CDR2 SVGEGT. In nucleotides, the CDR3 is TGTGCCAGCAGTTACCTGGACAGGGTAGCTTTCTTT. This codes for CASSYLDRVAFF.

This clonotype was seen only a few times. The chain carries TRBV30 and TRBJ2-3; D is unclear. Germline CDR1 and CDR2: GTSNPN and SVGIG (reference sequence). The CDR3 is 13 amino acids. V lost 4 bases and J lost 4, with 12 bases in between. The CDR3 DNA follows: TGTGCCTGGAATATGGGGAACGCAGATACGCAGTATTTT. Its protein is CAWNMGNADTQYF.

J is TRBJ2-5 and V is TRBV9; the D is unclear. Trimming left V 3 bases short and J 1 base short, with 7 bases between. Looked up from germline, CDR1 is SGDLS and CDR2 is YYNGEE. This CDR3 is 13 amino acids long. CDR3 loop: CASSAQPQETQYF. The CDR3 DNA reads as TGTGCCAGCAGCGCCCAACCCCAAGAGACCCAGTACTTC. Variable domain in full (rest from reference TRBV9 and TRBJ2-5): DSGVTQTPKHLITATGQRVTLRCSPRSGDLSVYWYQQSLDQGLQFLIQYYNGEERAKGNILERFSAQQFPDLHSELNLSSLELGDSALYFCASSAQPQETQYFGPGTRLLVL.

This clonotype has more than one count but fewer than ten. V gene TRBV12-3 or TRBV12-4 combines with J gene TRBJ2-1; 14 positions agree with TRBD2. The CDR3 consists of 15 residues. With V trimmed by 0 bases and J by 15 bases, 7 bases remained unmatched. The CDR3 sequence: CASSLAGTSGGERFF. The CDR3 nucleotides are TGTGCCAGCAGTTTAGCCGGGACTAGCGGGGGAGAACGGTTCTTC.

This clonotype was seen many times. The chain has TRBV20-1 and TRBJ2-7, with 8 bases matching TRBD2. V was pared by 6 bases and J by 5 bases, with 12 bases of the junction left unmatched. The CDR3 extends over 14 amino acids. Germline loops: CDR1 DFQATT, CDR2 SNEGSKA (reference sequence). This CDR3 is CSAHRTGGGNEQYF. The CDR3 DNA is TGCAGTGCCCACCGAACGGGAGGGGGAAACGAGCAGTACTTC.

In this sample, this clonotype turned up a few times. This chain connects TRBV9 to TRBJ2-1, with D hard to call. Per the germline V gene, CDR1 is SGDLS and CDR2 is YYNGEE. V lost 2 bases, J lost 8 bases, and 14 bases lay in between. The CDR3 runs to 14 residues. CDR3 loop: CASSVNSYGDEQFF. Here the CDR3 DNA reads TGTGCCAGCAGCGTGAACAGCTATGGGGATGAGCAGTTCTTC.

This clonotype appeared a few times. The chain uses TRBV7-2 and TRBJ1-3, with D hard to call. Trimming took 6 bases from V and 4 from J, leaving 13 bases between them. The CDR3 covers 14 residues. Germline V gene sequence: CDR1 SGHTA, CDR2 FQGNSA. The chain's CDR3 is CASRERSGGNTIYF. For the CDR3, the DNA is TGTGCCAGCAGGGAACGTTCGGGGGGAAACACCATATATTTT.

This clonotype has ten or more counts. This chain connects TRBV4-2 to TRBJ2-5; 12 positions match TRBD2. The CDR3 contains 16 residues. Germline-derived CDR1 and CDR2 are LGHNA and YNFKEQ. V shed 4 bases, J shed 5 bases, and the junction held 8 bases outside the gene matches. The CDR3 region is CASSPELAGGRETQYF. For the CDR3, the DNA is TGTGCCAGCAGCCCAGAACTAGCGGGAGGTCGGGAGACCCAGTACTTC.

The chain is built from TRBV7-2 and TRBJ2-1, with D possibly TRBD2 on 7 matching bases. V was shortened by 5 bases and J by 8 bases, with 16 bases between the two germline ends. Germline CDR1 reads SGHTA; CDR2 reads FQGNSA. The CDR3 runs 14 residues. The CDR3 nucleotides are TGTGCCAGCAGCGTCGACGGGGGGCGGGATGAGCAGTTCTTC. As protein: CASSVDGGRDEQFF.

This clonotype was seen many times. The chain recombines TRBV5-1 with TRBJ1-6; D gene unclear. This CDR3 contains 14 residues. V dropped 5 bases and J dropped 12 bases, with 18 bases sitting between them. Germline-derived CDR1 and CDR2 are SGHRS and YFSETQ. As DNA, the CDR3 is TGCGCCAGCAGACCGGACGCGGGCGGGAGACCCCTCCACTTT. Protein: CASRPDAGGRPLHF.

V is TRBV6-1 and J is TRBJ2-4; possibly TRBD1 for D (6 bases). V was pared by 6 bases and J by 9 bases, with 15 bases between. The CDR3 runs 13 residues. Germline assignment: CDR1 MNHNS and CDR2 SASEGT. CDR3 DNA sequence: TGTGCCAGCAGACAGGGATCGCCCCCCATTCAGTACTTC. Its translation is CASRQGSPPIQYF.